One and the same sample provided the 30 T cell receptor beta chains below, sequenced in a study of regulatory T cells in long-lasting Graves disease. Noted time point: newly diagnosed GD, antithyroid drugs for less than 3 months. PBMC-extracted RNA yielded the TCR library. Building of the TCR beta libraries involved iRepertoire HTBI primers and Arm-PCR of CDR3 regions. TCRdb passed the multiplex PCR reads through MiXCR, listing each CDR3 protein once. Of more than 350,000 distinct CDR3 sequences listed, under 15% are singletons. These data also formed part of another study, on T cells in Graves' hyperthyroidism and ophthalmopathy.

The sequencing here drew on peripheral blood mononuclear cells (PBMCs), taken at new diagnosis, from a patient treated with antithyroid drugs. The receptors shown here come from a woman in her 30s with Graves disease.

At least ten counts were recorded for this clonotype. This chain joins TRBV7-9 and TRBJ2-5; D is uncertain. The length of the CDR3 is 13 residues. Germline-derived CDR1 and CDR2 are SEHNR and FQNEAQ (reference sequence). V dropped 2 bases and J dropped 1 base, with 5 bases sitting between them. The CDR3 bases are TGTGCCAGCAGCTTAACCCTCCAAGAGACCCAGTACTTC. Protein product: CASSLTLQETQYF.

This clonotype showed up many times. This rearrangement joins TRBV5-1 to TRBJ1-2, with no clear D. The V gene lost 3 bases and the J gene lost 8 bases, with 14 bases spanning the gap. Germline CDR1 reads SGHRS; CDR2 reads YFSETQ. This CDR3 is 13 amino acids long. The CDR3 spells CASSSDLTRGYTF. The CDR3 DNA sequence: TGCGCCAGCAGCTCGGACCTTACGCGGGGCTACACCTTC.

The chain uses TRBV18 and TRBJ2-3; 14 bases align to TRBD2. The germline V gene has CDR1 KGHSH and CDR2 LQKENI. V was pared by 0 bases and J by 2 bases, with 1 base of the junction left unmatched. The CDR3 length is 17 residues. CDR3 DNA sequence: TGTGCCAGCTCACCACCGGGACTAGCGGGAGACACAGATACGCAGTATTTT. It specifies CASSPPGLAGDTDTQYF.

As for this clonotype: A much larger clone differs from this one at a single base, so this may be a read error. The CDR3 carries no conserved terminal phenylalanine or tryptophan, so it likely arises from a read error. The rearrangement links TRBV12-3 or TRBV12-4 to TRBJ1-5, with D unclear. V was shortened by 1 base and J by 3 bases, with 10 bases between the two germline ends. The CDR3 loop spans 15 amino acids. CDR3 residues: CASSLGWSPNQPQHL. The CDR3 DNA is TGTGCCAGCAGTTTAGGGTGGAGCCCCAATCAGCCCCAGCATCTT.

The genes are TRBV27 and TRBJ2-7; 8 bases agree with TRBD1. V lost 5 bases, J lost 1 base, and 10 bases stayed unmatched. The CDR3 has 16 residues. Germline-derived CDR1 and CDR2 are MNHEY and SMNVEV (reference sequence). In DNA, the CDR3 is TGTGCCAGCAGTACACCCTCCGGGACAGGTTCCTACGAGCAGTACTTC. Translating gives CASSTPSGTGSYEQYF.

At least ten counts were recorded for this clonotype. The chain recombines TRBV13 with TRBJ2-1; D unclear. The CDR3 spans 14 residues. Germline values: CDR1 PRHDT, CDR2 FYEKMQ (reference sequence). Trimming stripped 2 bases from V and 8 bases from J, with 13 bases between. This CDR3 is CASSLTGGVYEQFF. In DNA form, the CDR3 reads TGTGCCAGCAGCTTAACGGGTGGGGTTTATGAGCAGTTCTTC. The full variable domain, its missing parts supplied by reference TRBV13 and TRBJ2-1, is AAGVIQSPRHLIKEKRETATLKCYPIPRHDTVYWYQQGPGQDPQFLISFYEKMQSDKGSIPDRFSAQQFSDYHSELNMSSLELGDSALYFCASSLTGGVYEQFFGPGTRLTVL.

This clonotype was counted many times. The chain carries TRBV6-1 and TRBJ1-1; perhaps TRBD1 as D (5 bases). The CDR3 is 13 residues long. Between the trimmed V and J ends, which lost 5 bases and 4 bases, there was a span of 11 bases. Germline CDR1 and CDR2: MNHNS and SASEGT. This CDR3 reads CASSRTIGTEAFF. The CDR3, as DNA: TGTGCCAGCAGTCGGACAATCGGCACTGAAGCTTTCTTT.

At least ten counts were recorded for this clonotype. The chain recombines TRBV12-3 or TRBV12-4 with TRBJ1-2; no clear D gene. The V and J ends lost 8 bases and 2 bases respectively, with 6 bases between them. The CDR3 is 11 residues long. In nucleotides, the CDR3 is TGTGCCAGCGCGGAAAACTATGGCTACACCTTC. Translation: CASAENYGYTF.

This clonotype appeared many times. This chain joins TRBV13 and TRBJ2-5, with D perhaps matching TRBD1 (6 bases). The CDR3 is made up of 15 amino acids. Germline-derived CDR1 and CDR2 are PRHDT and FYEKMQ (reference sequence). The V end lost 6 bases, the J end lost 2 bases, and 16 bases lay between the germline ends. The CDR3 sequence is CASRPQGIGQETQYF. The CDR3 nucleotides are TGTGCCAGCAGGCCTCAGGGGATCGGACAAGAGACCCAGTACTTC.

The CDR3 coding sequence is TGCGCCAGCAGTGAGTCCAGGGCAGGGGGCTCCCTCTCAGATACGCAGTATTTT. Amino acid sequence: CASSESRAGGSLSDTQYF. V usage is TRBV10-1 and J usage is TRBJ2-3; TRBD1 agrees at 8 bases. Unmatched junction bases numbered 12, after V lost 0 bases and J lost 4 bases. The CDR3 extends over 18 amino acids. Per germline, CDR1 WNHNN and CDR2 SYGVQD (reference sequence).

This clonotype was counted many times. V is TRBV2 and J is TRBJ2-2; D is ambiguous. The CDR3 extends over 12 amino acids. Between the trimmed V and J ends, which lost 6 bases and 7 bases, there was a span of 9 bases. Per germline, CDR1 SNHLY and CDR2 FYNNEI. DNA of the CDR3: TGTGCCAGCAGCGCTTTTGACGGGGAGCTGTTTTTT. It yields the protein CASSAFDGELFF.

This clonotype was found many times. The chain employs TRBV2 and TRBJ2-2; D not resolved. V lost 6 bases and J 6 bases, leaving 14 bases between the germline ends. Germline-derived CDR1 and CDR2 are SNHLY and FYNNEI. This CDR3 has 14 residues. The CDR3, as DNA: TGTGCCAGCAGACCCTCCCCGAGCGCCGGGGAGCTGTTTTTT. Translation gives CASRPSPSAGELFF.

This clonotype was detected ten times or more. CDR3 residues: CSAPQGGADTQYF. CDR3 nucleotide sequence: TGCAGTGCCCCACAGGGTGGGGCGGATACGCAGTATTTT. This chain connects TRBV20-1 to TRBJ2-3, with D maybe TRBD1 (6 bases). Germline lookup yields CDR1 DFQATT and CDR2 SNEGSKA (reference sequence). V was cut by 6 bases and J by 6 bases, with 16 bases left in between. The CDR3 totals 13 residues.

This clonotype was observed at least ten times. The chain employs TRBV7-8 and TRBJ2-3, with D perhaps matching TRBD2 (5 bases). CDR1 SGHVS and CDR2 FQNEAQ come from the germline V gene. Trimming took 4 bases from V and 0 from J, leaving 14 bases between them. This CDR3 contains 16 residues. This chain's CDR3 is CASSSAQRSSTDTQYF. The CDR3 DNA is TGTGCCAGCAGCTCAGCCCAGCGGAGTAGCACAGATACGCAGTATTTT.

This clonotype has more than one count but fewer than ten. The chain carries TRBV12-3 or TRBV12-4 and TRBJ2-1; 9 bases agree with TRBD2. The CDR3 spans 11 residues. The J segment lost 15 bases and the V segment lost 8 bases, leaving 8 bases of the junction unmatched. The CDR3 spells CASGLSGSMFF. The DNA of the CDR3 is TGTGCCAGCGGCCTTAGCGGGAGTATGTTCTTC.

This clonotype was detected many times. This CDR3 is CSARALAGRNEQFF. CDR3 bases: TGCAGTGCTAGAGCACTAGCGGGGCGCAATGAGCAGTTCTTC. V is TRBV20-1 and J is TRBJ2-1; TRBD2 matches 10 bases. CDR1 is DFQATT, CDR2 SNEGSKA, per germline (reference sequence). This CDR3 has 14 amino acids. Germline trimming cut 1 base from V and 6 bases from J; bases unmatched to any gene: 3.

At least ten counts were recorded for this clonotype. The chain uses TRBV30 and TRBJ2-1, with D possibly TRBD2 on 5 matching bases. The CDR3 covers 12 residues. Trimming removed 2 bases at V and 7 bases at J, with 9 bases between. Germline loops: CDR1 GTSNPN, CDR2 SVGIG (reference sequence). CDR3 protein: CAWSITRNEQFF. Here the CDR3 DNA reads TGTGCCTGGAGTATAACTAGGAATGAGCAGTTCTTC.

This clonotype has more than one count but fewer than ten. This sequence joins TRBV7-9 and TRBJ1-5, with no clear D. The CDR3 has 14 amino acids. The V gene lost 5 bases and the J gene lost 6 bases, with 14 bases spanning the gap. The V gene's germline CDR1 is SEHNR and CDR2 FQNEAQ (reference sequence). The chain's CDR3 is CASSRPGVGQPQHF. The DNA of the CDR3 is TGTGCCAGCAGCCGGCCCGGGGTGGGTCAGCCCCAGCATTTT.

Ten or more counts support this clonotype. The chain employs TRBV12-3 or TRBV12-4 and TRBJ1-3; D uncertain. This CDR3 comprises 15 residues. The germline V and J ends were trimmed by 5 bases and 1 base, with 12 bases remaining between them. CDR3 amino acids: CASSTSGRSGNTIYF. The CDR3 DNA reads as TGTGCCAGCAGTACCTCCGGCAGGTCTGGAAACACCATATATTTT.

The rearrangement links TRBV12-3 or TRBV12-4 to TRBJ1-2, with D possibly TRBD1 on 5 matching bases. There are 14 residues in the CDR3. V was cut by 4 bases and J by 4 bases, with 13 bases left in between. The CDR3 protein is CASSSTNGGYGYTF. In DNA, the CDR3 is TGTGCCAGCAGTTCCACGAATGGGGGCTATGGCTACACCTTC.

The V and J genes are TRBV6-5 and TRBJ2-7; tentatively, D is TRBD2 (5 bases). Looked up from germline, CDR1 is MNHEY and CDR2 is SVGAGI. This CDR3 spans 14 amino acids. Trimming removed 4 bases from V and 3 bases from J, with 13 bases in between. CDR3 amino acids: CASSSRDPFYEQYF. The CDR3 DNA follows: TGTGCCAGCAGTTCCCGGGATCCCTTCTACGAGCAGTACTTC.

There are many counts of this clonotype. The V and J genes are TRBV30 and TRBJ2-4; 7 nucleotides agree with TRBD2. CDR3 size: 16 residues. J lost 2 bases, V lost 3 bases, and 10 bases had no gene match. Per the germline V gene, CDR1 is GTSNPN and CDR2 is SVGIG (reference sequence). The CDR3 DNA follows: TGTGCCTGGAGCCACGGGGGGAGGTCGACCAAAAACATTCAGTACTTC. It encodes CAWSHGGRSTKNIQYF.

This clonotype came up many times. The V gene is TRBV7-3, the J gene TRBJ2-1, with 8 positions matching TRBD1. The V gene's germline CDR1 is SGHTA and CDR2 FQGTGA. The CDR3 extends over 16 amino acids. The J segment lost 2 bases and the V segment lost 2 bases, leaving 5 bases of the junction unmatched. CDR3 loop: CASSLGGQGPYNEQFF. CDR3 DNA sequence: TGTGCCAGCAGCTTAGGAGGACAGGGACCCTACAATGAGCAGTTCTTC.

This clonotype came up a few times. The V and J genes are TRBV24-1 and TRBJ2-5; 11 nucleotides match TRBD2. This CDR3 has 15 residues. Germline-derived CDR1 and CDR2 are KGHDR and SFDVKD. Trimming cost V 7 bases and J 1 base; bases outside gene matches: 4. The CDR3 reads CATSVSGRVQETQYF. The CDR3 DNA reads TGTGCCACCAGCGTTAGCGGGAGGGTCCAAGAGACCCAGTACTTC.

This clonotype has only a few counts. A much larger clone lies one base from this, so it may be a read error. This chain connects TRBV2 to TRBJ2-1, with TRBD2 matching over 8 bases. This CDR3 spans 14 amino acids. Looked up from germline, CDR1 is SNHLY and CDR2 is FYNNEI. V lost 7 bases and J lost 3; bases outside the gene matches: 5. CDR3 DNA: TGTGCCAGCACCCCCGGGACTAGCTACAATGAGCAGTTCTTC. Its translation: CASTPGTSYNEQFF.

V and J are TRBV7-9 and TRBJ2-1; possibly TRBD2 for D (6 bases). V lost 3 bases and J 6 bases, leaving 21 bases between the germline ends. In germline, CDR1 is SEHNR, CDR2 FQNEAQ (reference sequence). The CDR3 is made up of 17 amino acids. As DNA, the CDR3 is TGTGCCAGCAGCTTTCAGCGGGTCGGGCAAACAGGCAATGAGCAGTTCTTC. Its protein is CASSFQRVGQTGNEQFF. Supplemented by reference TRBV7-9 and TRBJ2-1, the full variable domain reads DTGVSQNPRHKITKRGQNVTFRCDPISEHNRLYWYRQTLGQGPEFLTYFQNEAQLEKSRLLSDRFSAERPKGSFSTLEIQRTEQGDSAMYLCASSFQRVGQTGNEQFFGPGTRLTVL.

This clonotype was counted between two and nine times. This chain joins TRBV12-3 or TRBV12-4 and TRBJ2-2, with D tentatively TRBD2 (7 bases). CDR3 length: 16 residues. Between the trimmed V and J ends, which lost 7 bases and 4 bases, there was a span of 19 bases. CDR3 sequence (DNA): TGTGCCAGCACCGGGGGCGGGAGTGGGGGCACCGGGGAGCTGTTTTTT. It is translated as CASTGGGSGGTGELFF.

This clonotype was detected only once. A much larger clone lies a single base off, so this may be a read error. J is TRBJ1-2 and V is TRBV6-5; no reliable D call. Looked up from germline, CDR1 is MNHEY and CDR2 is SVGAGI. Trimming removed 4 bases at V and 6 bases at J, with 15 bases between. The CDR3 loop spans 14 amino acids. The CDR3, as DNA: TGTGCCAGCAGTTTGTGGGAGGGCTCGAATGGCTACACCTTC. Translated, it gives CASSLWEGSNGYTF.

This clonotype was recorded at least ten times. CDR3 amino acids: CSAAPAGGTGELFF. For the CDR3, the DNA is TGCAGTGCAGCACCAGCGGGAGGGACCGGGGAGCTGTTTTTT. The chain joins TRBV20-1 to TRBJ2-2, with TRBD2 matching over 10 bases. Germline V gene data show CDR1 as DFQATT and CDR2 as SNEGSKA (reference sequence). After removal of 6 bases from V and 5 bases from J, the junction contained 6 bases not matched to a gene. The CDR3 covers 14 residues.

CDR3 nucleotides: TGTGCCACCAGTGATTTGGCTAGCGAGAGGGGGGGGGGGCAGTTCTTC. Protein sequence: CATSDLASERGGGQFF. This chain connects TRBV24-1 to TRBJ2-1; TRBD2 is a possible D gene (7 bases). CDR1 and CDR2 from the germline V gene are KGHDR and SFDVKD. The CDR3 has 16 amino acids. The germline V and J ends were trimmed by 0 bases and 12 bases, with 20 bases remaining between them.